The 27 T cell receptor beta chains presented below share a single source sample, sequenced in a study of cytomegalovirus exposure and HLA in healthy donors. The PCR used 60 Vbeta and 13 Jbeta primers. Profiled with immunoSEQ multiplex PCR; TCRdb holds only in-frame clones, not every one. This repertoire comprises about 76,000 clones; its ten largest clones make up about 4.5%. Sequenced input: PBMCs. The receptors derive from a woman aged 35 to 49 in good health and CMV-seropositive.

The CDR3 coding sequence is TGCGCCAGCAGCTTACGACAGGGAAATTCACCCCTCCACTTT. Translating it yields CASSLRQGNSPLHF. V and J are TRBV4-3 and TRBJ1-6, with TRBD1 matching 7 bases. There are 14 residues in the CDR3. From germline, CDR1 is LGHNA and CDR2 YSLEER. The V and J ends lost 5 bases and 7 bases, in that order; junction bases with no gene match: 5.

CDR3 sequence: CASSPTGVDGYTF. The CDR3 region has the DNA TGTGCCAGCTCACCGACAGGGGTAGATGGCTACACCTTC. The chain has TRBV18 and TRBJ1-2, with TRBD1 identical over 8 bases. With 3 bases clipped from V and 6 bases from J, the junction kept 3 bases outside the gene matches. Germline V lookup: CDR1 KGHSH, CDR2 LQKENI. This CDR3 contains 13 residues.

The chain is built from TRBV2 and TRBJ1-4, with 8 bases lining up with TRBD1. V lost 5 bases and J lost 10; bases outside the gene matches: 6. The length of the CDR3 is 13 residues. Per germline, CDR1 SNHLY and CDR2 FYNNEI. CDR3 protein: CASSTGQGGKLFF. The CDR3 DNA follows: TGTGCCAGCAGTACCGGACAGGGCGGAAAACTGTTTTTT.

The chain carries TRBV7-9 and TRBJ1-4, with 11 bases lining up with TRBD1. Trimming cost V 6 bases and J 8 bases; bases outside gene matches: 14. This CDR3 has 17 amino acids. Germline CDR1 is SEHNR and CDR2 is FQNEAQ (reference sequence). The CDR3 DNA sequence: TGTGCCAGCAGTGGACAGGGGGCCCTAACGACACAAGAAAAACTGTTTTTT. It specifies CASSGQGALTTQEKLFF.

This chain links TRBV5-1 with TRBJ2-3; 8 nucleotides line up with TRBD2. From germline, CDR1 is SGHRS and CDR2 YFSETQ. This CDR3 comprises 15 residues. V lost 6 bases, J lost 1 base, and 7 bases stayed unmatched. CDR3 region: CASTYSGAGTDTQYF. The CDR3 bases are TGCGCCAGCACCTATAGCGGGGCCGGCACAGATACGCAGTATTTT.

The chain has TRBV6-5 and TRBJ2-7; no firm D call. The V gene's germline CDR1 is MNHEY and CDR2 SVGAGI. V dropped 0 bases and J dropped 0 bases, with 6 bases sitting between them. The CDR3 contains 14 residues. The CDR3, as DNA: TGTGCCAGCAGTTACTCGAGGAGCTCCTACGAGCAGTACTTC. Its translation: CASSYSRSSYEQYF.

The chain joins TRBV19 to TRBJ1-2; no firm D call. The CDR3 is made up of 14 amino acids. The germline V and J ends were trimmed by 2 bases and 2 bases, with 9 bases remaining between them. The germline V gene has CDR1 LNHDA and CDR2 SQIVND (reference sequence). The CDR3 sequence is CASSIPGLNYGYTF. DNA of the CDR3: TGTGCCAGTAGTATACCGGGGTTGAACTATGGCTACACCTTC.

The chain links TRBV19 to TRBJ1-1; 8 bases align to TRBD1. Trimming took 4 bases from V and 10 from J; bases not matched to a gene: 5. Germline V gene data show CDR1 as LNHDA and CDR2 as SQIVND (reference sequence). This CDR3 contains 12 residues. CDR3 DNA: TGTGCCAGTAGTAGGGAAACAGGGGGAGCTTTCTTT. Translating gives CASSRETGGAFF.

V usage is TRBV6-6 and J usage is TRBJ2-1; TRBD1 might be the D (5 bases). V lost 5 bases, J lost 7 bases, and 9 bases lay in between. There are 12 residues in the CDR3. Germline V gene sequence: CDR1 MNHNY, CDR2 SVGAGI (reference sequence). In nucleotides, the CDR3 is TGTGCCAGCAGTCCAGCAGGGAATGAGCAGTTCTTC. It specifies CASSPAGNEQFF.

CDR3 sequence reads: CASSLVNWGGGYTF. For the CDR3, the DNA is TGTGCCAGCAGCTTGGTAAATTGGGGAGGTGGCTACACCTTC. This chain uses TRBV5-5 with TRBJ1-2; D is ambiguous. V was pared by 0 bases and J by 7 bases, with 13 bases between. CDR3 length: 14 amino acids. Germline assignment: CDR1 SGHKS and CDR2 YYEKEE (reference sequence).

J is TRBJ1-1 and V is TRBV10-3; D might be TRBD1 (6 bases). CDR3 size: 13 residues. The germline V gene has CDR1 ENHRY and CDR2 SYGVKD. V lost 5 bases to trimming and J lost 5 bases, with 12 bases between them. The CDR3 region is CAISPDRNTEAFF. CDR3 nucleotides: TGTGCCATCAGTCCGGACAGAAATACTGAAGCTTTCTTT.

The chain has TRBV28 and TRBJ2-1; 7 bases are shared with TRBD2. The germline V gene has CDR1 MDHEN and CDR2 SYDVKM. Losses at the gene ends were 2 bases for V and 6 bases for J; bases not matched to a gene: 10. The length of the CDR3 is 16 residues. CDR3 sequence: CASSLPTAGVSNEQFF. The CDR3 coding sequence is TGTGCCAGCAGTTTACCAACGGCGGGAGTAAGCAATGAGCAGTTCTTC. The whole variable domain, filled in from reference TRBV28 and TRBJ2-1, reads DVKVTQSSRYLVKRTGEKVFLECVQDMDHENMFWYRQDPGLGLRLIYFSYDVKMKEKGDIPEGYSVSREKKERFSLILESASTNQTSMYLCASSLPTAGVSNEQFFGPGTRLTVL.

This sequence joins TRBV28 and TRBJ1-2; D might be TRBD1 (5 bases). With 3 bases removed from V and 0 bases from J, the gap between germline ends came to 5 bases. This CDR3 is 13 amino acids long. CDR1 is MDHEN, CDR2 SYDVKM, per germline. CDR3 sequence: CASSLDTNYGYTF. CDR3 coding DNA: TGTGCCAGCAGTTTGGACACTAACTATGGCTACACCTTC.

J is TRBJ2-3 and V is TRBV2; no definite D call. This CDR3 region has 14 residues. Trimming cost V 7 bases and J 3 bases, with 14 bases left between them. Germline loops: CDR1 SNHLY, CDR2 FYNNEI. Here the CDR3 reads CASTDNPPTDTQYF. The CDR3 region has the DNA TGTGCCAGCACCGACAACCCTCCAACAGATACGCAGTATTTT.

J is TRBJ1-2 and V is TRBV30; 10 nucleotides match TRBD1. J was trimmed by 4 bases and V by 2 bases; bases with no gene match: 16. There are 18 residues in the CDR3. From germline, CDR1 is GTSNPN and CDR2 SVGIG (reference sequence). The CDR3 sequence: CAWSLWSASGQGIYGYTF. CDR3 DNA: TGTGCCTGGAGTTTATGGTCCGCGTCGGGACAGGGGATCTATGGCTACACCTTC.

The chain carries TRBV6-1 and TRBJ2-7; tentative D call: TRBD1 (5 bases). Germline CDR1 and CDR2: MNHNS and SASEGT. This CDR3 has 13 amino acids. Deletions cut 1 base from V and 6 bases from J, with 10 bases between. CDR3 sequence reads: CASSEGTWAEQYF. CDR3 in DNA: TGTGCCAGCAGTGAAGGGACATGGGCCGAGCAGTACTTC.

The V call is TRBV5-1, the J call TRBJ2-7; tentatively, D is TRBD1 (6 bases). V gave up 5 bases and J gave up 2 bases, with 14 bases separating them. Germline CDR1 reads SGHRS; CDR2 reads YFSETQ. This CDR3 contains 14 residues. CDR3 bases: TGCGCCAGCAGACCACGGACAGAAGCCTACGAGCAGTACTTC. It is translated as CASRPRTEAYEQYF.

The chain carries TRBV5-5 and TRBJ2-5; no firm D call. This CDR3 has 15 amino acids. The ends were cut back, 4 bases at V and 5 bases at J, with 18 bases in the middle. The V gene's germline CDR1 is SGHKS and CDR2 YYEKEE (reference sequence). As DNA, the CDR3 is TGTGCCAGCAGCCTTCCCTCTTTGTTTCGGGAGACCCAGTACTTC. Amino acids: CASSLPSLFRETQYF. The full variable domain, rest sourced from reference TRBV5-5 and TRBJ2-5, is DAGVTQSPTHLIKTRGQQVTLRCSPISGHKSVSWYQQVLGQGPQFIFQYYEKEERGRGNFPDRFSARQFPNYSSELNVNALLLGDSALYLCASSLPSLFRETQYFGPGTRLLVL.

This sequence joins TRBV11-3 and TRBJ1-1, with D hard to call. Trimming took 5 bases from V and 5 from J, leaving 15 bases between them. The CDR3 sequence is 14 residues long. Looked up from germline, CDR1 is SGHNT and CDR2 is YENEEA. The CDR3 is CASSLMGDGTEAFF. The CDR3 coding sequence is TGTGCCAGCAGCCTCATGGGCGATGGGACTGAAGCTTTCTTT.

CDR3 region: CASSVRGKNTGELFF. The CDR3 DNA sequence: TGTGCCAGCAGCGTCAGGGGGAAGAACACCGGGGAGCTGTTTTTT. The chain carries TRBV5-4 and TRBJ2-2; TRBD1 aligns across 7 bases. Germline V gene data show CDR1 as SGHNT and CDR2 as YYREEE (reference sequence). J lost 1 base, V lost 4 bases, and 4 bases had no gene match. This CDR3 has 15 amino acids.

Concerning this clone itself: This CDR3 is also generated by other DNA sequences in the sample. The rearrangement joins TRBV4-3 to TRBJ1-2, with 8 bases that match TRBD1. V shed 2 bases and J 5 bases; nucleotides not matched to a gene: 7. This CDR3 has 15 amino acids. Per the germline V gene, CDR1 is LGHNA and CDR2 is YSLEER. The DNA of the CDR3 is TGCGCCAGCAGCCAACACGGACAGGGAGGTTATGGCTACACCTTC. Translation: CASSQHGQGGYGYTF.

The chain joins TRBV6-6 to TRBJ2-7, with D possibly matching TRBD1 (6 bases). Trimming shortened V by 6 bases and J by 6 bases, and 18 bases separated the two germline ends. Per germline, CDR1 MNHNY and CDR2 SVGAGI (reference sequence). The CDR3 is made up of 14 amino acids. Here the CDR3 reads CASSLSTGSGEQYF. CDR3 in DNA: TGTGCCAGCAGCCTTTCCACAGGGTCGGGCGAGCAGTACTTC.

The CDR3 protein is CASSLDPRGILVGYTF. The DNA for the CDR3 is TGTGCCAGCAGCTTAGATCCTAGGGGGATCTTAGTGGGCTACACCTTC. This chain uses TRBV11-2 with TRBJ1-2, with D perhaps TRBD1 (6 bases). CDR3 length: 16 residues. The V gene lost 0 bases and the J gene lost 8 bases, with 19 bases spanning the gap. Germline assignment: CDR1 SGHAT and CDR2 FQNNGV.

V and J are TRBV9 and TRBJ1-1; D possibly corresponds to TRBD1 (5 bases). V was cut by 1 base and J by 4 bases, with 8 bases left in between. The CDR3 is 13 residues long. Germline V gene lookup returns CDR1 SGDLS and CDR2 YYNGEE. CDR3 sequence (DNA): TGTGCCAGCAGCGTAAACCAGGGCACTGAAGCTTTCTTT. Translated, it gives CASSVNQGTEAFF.

The chain is built from TRBV6-6 and TRBJ2-5; 7 bases align to TRBD1. The CDR3 totals 16 residues. Germline values: CDR1 MNHNY, CDR2 SVGAGI (reference sequence). The V segment lost 5 bases and the J segment 1 base; nucleotides outside the gene matches: 10. CDR3 DNA sequence: TGTGCCAGCAGTCCTTTAGGGCCAGGGGGCCAAGAGACCCAGTACTTC. This sequence encodes CASSPLGPGGQETQYF.

The DNA for the CDR3 is TGTGCCAGCCTCCTAGCGGGGGGGAATGAGCAGTTCTTC. This codes for CASLLAGGNEQFF. V gene TRBV11-1 combines with J gene TRBJ2-1; 12 bases line up with TRBD2. From germline, CDR1 is SGHAT and CDR2 FQDESV (reference sequence). CDR3 size: 13 residues. Trimming removed 8 bases from V and 7 bases from J; junction bases left unmatched: 3.

The chain links TRBV11-2 to TRBJ1-1, with D possibly matching TRBD1 (5 bases). This CDR3 comprises 14 residues. Between the trimmed V and J ends, which lost 1 base and 4 bases, there was a span of 10 bases. The germline V gene encodes CDR1 SGHAT and CDR2 FQNNGV. CDR3 bases: TGTGCCAGCAGCTTAGTGGGGGGAAGCACTGAAGCTTTCTTT. This translates into CASSLVGGSTEAFF.